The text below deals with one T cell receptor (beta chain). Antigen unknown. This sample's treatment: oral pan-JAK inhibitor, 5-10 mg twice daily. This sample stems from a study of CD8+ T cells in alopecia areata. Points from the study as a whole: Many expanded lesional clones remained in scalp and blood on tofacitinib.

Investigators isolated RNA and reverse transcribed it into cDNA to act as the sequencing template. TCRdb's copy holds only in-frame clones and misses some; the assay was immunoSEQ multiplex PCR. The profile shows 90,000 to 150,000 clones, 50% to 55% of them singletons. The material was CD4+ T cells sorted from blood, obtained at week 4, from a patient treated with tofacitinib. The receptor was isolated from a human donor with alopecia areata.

CDR3 in amino acids: CAWSRGGASTDTQYF. Here the CDR3 DNA reads TGTGCCTGGAGTCGTGGGGGGGCTAGCACAGATACGCAGTATTTT. V and J are TRBV30 and TRBJ2-3; tentative D call: TRBD2 (7 bases). V was pared by 2 bases and J by 0 bases, with 12 bases between. The germline CDR1 and CDR2 sequences are GTSNPN and SVGIG (reference sequence). CDR3 length: 15 residues.